This entry lists 22 T cell receptor beta chains sequenced from one sample in a study of PD-1 blockade in classical Hodgkin lymphoma. TCRdb keeps only in-frame clones here, not all; method: immunoSEQ multiplex PCR. Of tens of thousands of clones in the sample, just over 90% were seen once. Regarding time point: newly diagnosed, previously untreated cHL patient sample. Sequenced sample: peripheral blood mononuclear cells (PBMCs). The origin of the receptors is a human donor with classical Hodgkin lymphoma.

This chain uses TRBV7-2 with TRBJ2-7, with D possibly being TRBD1 or TRBD2 (5 bases each). Germline CDR1 reads SGHTA; CDR2 reads FQGNSA. The CDR3 has 18 amino acids. The V end lost 5 bases, the J end lost 3 bases, and 26 bases lay between the germline ends. CDR3 nucleotide sequence: TGTGCCAGCAGCCAACCTCGGGGCGGCAAGACCGTTTTCTACGAGCAGTACTTC. It is translated as CASSQPRGGKTVFYEQYF.

CDR3: CASSPGSPYEQYF. CDR3 nucleotide sequence: TGTGCCAGCAGTCCGGGTAGCCCCTACGAGCAGTACTTC. This chain connects TRBV25-1 to TRBJ2-7, with D unclear. The germline gives CDR1 MGHDK, CDR2 SYGVNS. CDR3 length: 13 amino acids. V dropped 5 bases and J dropped 2 bases, with 10 bases sitting between them.

This chain joins TRBV2 and TRBJ2-7; 9 nucleotides match TRBD2. This CDR3 is built from 14 residues. Germline trimming cut 5 bases from V and 2 bases from J; bases unmatched to any gene: 4. Looked up from germline, CDR1 is SNHLY and CDR2 is FYNNEI. The CDR3 DNA sequence: TGTGCCAGCAGTCAGGCGGGAGGGACCTACGAGCAGTACTTC. As protein: CASSQAGGTYEQYF.

A single count supports this clone. The CDR3 DNA follows: TGTGCCAGCAGCCACAGGGATCAGCCCCAGCATTTT. Translated: CASSHRDQPQHF. The chain has TRBV5-8 and TRBJ1-5, with a tentative D call TRBD1 (6 bases). The CDR3 is 12 amino acids. Germline CDR1 SGHTS, CDR2 YDEGEE. Trimming cost V 4 bases and J 5 bases, with 7 bases left between them.

The J gene is TRBJ2-1, the V gene TRBV4-2; perhaps TRBD2 as D (6 bases). V shed 0 bases and J shed 2 bases, with 14 bases lying between them. The CDR3 is made up of 17 amino acids. Looked up from germline, CDR1 is LGHNA and CDR2 is YNFKEQ. CDR3 amino acids: CASSQDLAGSPYNEQFF. CDR3 coding DNA: TGTGCCAGCAGCCAAGATCTTGCGGGATCTCCCTACAATGAGCAGTTCTTC.

The rearrangement links TRBV25-1 to TRBJ2-3; either TRBD1 or TRBD2 may supply D (5 bases each). Germline lookup yields CDR1 MGHDK and CDR2 SYGVNS. V lost 5 bases, J lost 5 bases, and 11 bases lay in between. The length of the CDR3 is 13 residues. CDR3 DNA sequence: TGTGCCAGCAGTAGGGACGGTGGAGATACGCAGTATTTT. This sequence encodes CASSRDGGDTQYF.

The V gene is TRBV15, the J gene TRBJ2-5, with D perhaps TRBD2 (6 bases). The V and J ends lost 0 bases and 9 bases respectively, with 14 bases between them. The CDR3 totals 14 residues. Germline V gene lookup returns CDR1 LNHNV and CDR2 YYDKDF (reference sequence). The CDR3 DNA reads TGTGCCACCAGCAGAGATGGGGGGAATCTTGCCCAGTACTTC. Its protein is CATSRDGGNLAQYF.

DNA for the CDR3: TGTGCCAGCAGCAAGACAGGGTTCGGCGAGCAGTACTTC. It is translated as CASSKTGFGEQYF. This chain connects TRBV21-1 to TRBJ2-7; the table's D call, TRBD1, was not checked against the DNA. TRBV21-1 is a pseudogene. The CDR3 runs to 13 residues.

The V and J genes are TRBV5-1 and TRBJ2-3; 10 bases are shared with TRBD2. Per the germline V gene, CDR1 is SGHRS and CDR2 is YFSETQ. CDR3 length: 17 amino acids. With V trimmed by 7 bases and J by 5 bases, 16 bases remained unmatched. This CDR3 reads CASGQFGASGRGDTQYF. CDR3 nucleotides: TGCGCCAGCGGCCAATTTGGGGCTAGCGGGAGAGGAGATACGCAGTATTTT.

The CDR3 sequence is CASASRQGGGYGYTF. The CDR3 region has the DNA TGTGCCAGCGCGTCCCGACAGGGGGGTGGCTATGGCTACACCTTC. The J gene is TRBJ1-2, the V gene TRBV25-1; 9 bases map to TRBD1. V shed 8 bases and J 4 bases; nucleotides not matched to a gene: 11. Germline V gene data show CDR1 as MGHDK and CDR2 as SYGVNS. The CDR3 sequence is 15 residues long.

This clone has more than one count but fewer than ten. The V gene is TRBV9, the J gene TRBJ2-3; the match to TRBD1 covers 8 bases. The length of the CDR3 is 15 residues. The germline gives CDR1 SGDLS, CDR2 YYNGEE. V gave up 0 bases and J gave up 5 bases; unmatched junction bases: 5. CDR3 DNA: TGTGCCAGCAGCGTAGGGCAGGGGGCTGTAGATACGCAGTATTTT. Its protein is CASSVGQGAVDTQYF.

The chain carries TRBV28 and TRBJ2-3; 10 nucleotides align to TRBD2. Germline V gives CDR1 MDHEN, CDR2 SYDVKM. Losses at the gene ends were 4 bases for V and 3 bases for J; bases not matched to a gene: 7. This CDR3 contains 16 residues. Here the CDR3 reads CASSSAASGSTDTQYF. The CDR3, as DNA: TGTGCCAGCAGTTCGGCGGCTAGCGGGAGTACAGATACGCAGTATTTT.

The genes are TRBV7-9 and TRBJ2-7; the match to TRBD2 covers 9 bases. The CDR3 is made up of 15 amino acids. V dropped 7 bases and J dropped 2; count of bases not matched to a gene: 9. CDR1 and CDR2 from the germline V gene are SEHNR and FQNEAQ (reference sequence). CDR3 in DNA: TGTGCCAGCACATATAGCGGGGGAAAGACCTACGAGCAGTACTTC. Amino acid sequence: CASTYSGGKTYEQYF.

The chain combines TRBV6-5 with TRBJ2-7; the D gene could be TRBD1 or TRBD2 (5 bases each). This CDR3 has 14 amino acids. Germline lookup yields CDR1 MNHEY and CDR2 SVGAGI. V was pared by 7 bases and J by 6 bases, with 19 bases between. The CDR3 loop reads CASIGVGSTGEQYF. The CDR3 bases are TGTGCCAGCATCGGGGTAGGGAGTACAGGCGAGCAGTACTTC.

The rearrangement joins TRBV7-9 to TRBJ1-5; TRBD1 agrees at 9 bases. J was trimmed by 6 bases and V by 7 bases; bases with no gene match: 7. Germline assignment: CDR1 SEHNR and CDR2 FQNEAQ (reference sequence). This CDR3 has 14 amino acids. The chain's CDR3 is CASTRDREGQPQHF. CDR3 coding DNA: TGTGCCAGCACCCGGGACAGGGAAGGTCAGCCCCAGCATTTT.

V is TRBV19 and J is TRBJ2-5; D remains unclear. The CDR3 is 12 amino acids. Germline lookup yields CDR1 LNHDA and CDR2 SQIVND (reference sequence). Trimming shortened V by 5 bases and J by 0 bases, and 4 bases separated the two germline ends. The CDR3 region is CASSGNQETQYF. The DNA for the CDR3 is TGTGCCAGTAGTGGGAACCAAGAGACCCAGTACTTC.

V usage is TRBV5-1 and J usage is TRBJ1-2, with D maybe TRBD1 (6 bases). This CDR3 contains 15 residues. The V gene lost 1 base and the J gene lost 6 bases, with 16 bases spanning the gap. Germline loops: CDR1 SGHRS, CDR2 YFSETQ. For the CDR3, the DNA is TGCGCCAGCAGCTTGTTACTGGGGGCGCAGGATGGCTACACCTTC. Its protein product is CASSLLLGAQDGYTF.

The V and J genes are TRBV6-5 and TRBJ1-3; maybe TRBD1 (5 bases). In germline, CDR1 is MNHEY, CDR2 SVGAGI. The CDR3 extends over 15 amino acids. V gave up 5 bases and J gave up 4 bases, with 15 bases separating them. The CDR3 DNA follows: TGTGCCAGCAGTCTCATGCAGGGCGCAGGAAACACCATATATTTT. Protein sequence: CASSLMQGAGNTIYF.

The chain has TRBV7-2 and TRBJ2-3, with a tentative D call TRBD2 (5 bases). V lost 8 bases, J lost 4 bases, and 16 bases lay in between. Germline loops: CDR1 SGHTA, CDR2 FQGNSA. This CDR3 has 14 residues. CDR3 protein: CASGPDTRPDTQYF. CDR3 in DNA: TGTGCCAGCGGCCCCGATACTAGGCCAGATACGCAGTATTTT.

V usage is TRBV10-3 and J usage is TRBJ2-1; 9 positions match TRBD2. The CDR3 totals 16 residues. V shed 6 bases, J shed 4 bases, and the junction held 10 bases outside the gene matches. The germline V gene has CDR1 ENHRY and CDR2 SYGVKD. CDR3 in DNA: TGTGCCATCAGAAGCTCTAGCGGGAACCAGTACAATGAGCAGTTCTTC. This codes for CAIRSSSGNQYNEQFF.

V and J are TRBV19 and TRBJ1-5; D is unresolved. The CDR3 covers 15 residues. Looked up from germline, CDR1 is LNHDA and CDR2 is SQIVND (reference sequence). V dropped 4 bases and J dropped 1 base, with 11 bases sitting between them. The CDR3 protein is CASSTGEWSNQPQHF. The CDR3 coding sequence is TGTGCCAGTAGTACGGGAGAATGGAGCAATCAGCCCCAGCATTTT.

The rearrangement uses TRBV2 and TRBJ1-4; D gene ambiguous. The CDR3 spans 12 residues. With 6 bases removed from V and 4 bases from J, the gap between germline ends came to 6 bases. Looked up from germline, CDR1 is SNHLY and CDR2 is FYNNEI. The CDR3 DNA sequence: TGTGCCAGCAGAGCCATTAATGAAAAACTGTTTTTT. It codes for CASRAINEKLFF.